This T cell receptor beta chain was recovered during a study of cytomegalovirus exposure and HLA in healthy donors. Across the study: A subsequent analysis stated that the approximately 110 validation repertoires were run on the same platform as the roughly 620 first-cohort repertoires. General study findings and limits: Most TCR sequences proved rare, with some public TCRs found in many donors. Altogether, more than 150 TCR beta chains were recorded as cytomegalovirus-associated.

Assay used: immunoSEQ multiplex PCR; TCRdb lists only in-frame clones, some missing. The sample includes around 54,000 clones, more than 70% seen only once; the top ten take around 8.4%. Germline V gene data show CDR1 as MNHEY and CDR2 as SMNVEV (reference sequence). After removal of 5 bases from V and 10 bases from J, the junction contained 6 bases not matched to a gene. The CDR3 loop spans 14 amino acids. While the first cohort had about 610 subjects, the donors belonged to the separate validation cohort of about 110 subjects. This clone was seen just once. The antigen remains undetermined. Specimen: PBMCs. This clonotype was obtained from a woman younger than 30 in good health and CMV-seropositive. The chain couples TRBV27 to TRBJ1-6; 9 positions agree with TRBD1. DNA for the CDR3: TGTGCCAGCAGTCCAGACAGGGGGAAATCACCCCTCCACTTT. Protein product: CASSPDRGKSPLHF.